This is a list of T cell receptor beta chains from one sample in a study of T cells in Graves' hyperthyroidism and ophthalmopathy. MiXCR, run by TCRdb on the multiplex PCR reads, gives a single entry per CDR3 protein. The sample lists around 620,000 distinct CDR3 sequences, roughly 50% seen once, with around 20% in the top ten. Sample: peripheral blood or thyroid tissue (not recorded which). These receptors originate from an adult woman with Graves' disease, either hyperthyroidism or ophthalmopathy (not recorded which). Each CDR3 is given with its conserved first and last residue. The order of the fields is CDR3 DNA, CDR3 protein, D gene, CDR3 length, J gene, clone size, V gene. The D gene is left open where the match is weak. The size field is filled for only some rows; it gives once, few, many or a size class.

CDR3 DNA: TGTGCCAGCAGTGAACAGGGGGCAAACGAGCAGTACTTC; CDR3 protein: CASSEQGANEQYF; D gene: TRBD1; CDR3 length: 13; J gene: TRBJ2-7; clone size: NA; V gene: TRBV2
CDR3 DNA: TGTGCCACCAGTGACCACGACAGTTCTAGACTGTTTTTT; CDR3 protein: CATSDHDSSRLFF; D gene: NA; CDR3 length: 13; J gene: TRBJ1-4; clone size: few; V gene: TRBV24-1
CDR3 DNA: TGTGCCAGCAGCGTTGGGCTAGCGGGTTCCGCTTTCTTT; CDR3 protein: CASSVGLAGSAFF; D gene: NA; CDR3 length: 13; J gene: TRBJ1-1; clone size: NA; V gene: TRBV9
CDR3 DNA: TGTGCCAGCCTGGGGGACACCATATATTTT; CDR3 protein: CASLGDTIYF; D gene: NA; CDR3 length: 10; J gene: TRBJ1-3; clone size: NA; V gene: TRBV11-1
CDR3 DNA: TGTGCCAGCTCACTGGACAAGAACACTGAAGCTTTCTTT; CDR3 protein: CASSLDKNTEAFF; D gene: NA; CDR3 length: 13; J gene: TRBJ1-1; clone size: many; V gene: TRBV18
CDR3 DNA: TGTGCCACCAGCAGAGAAAAGAACACTGAAGCTTTCTTT; CDR3 protein: CATSREKNTEAFF; D gene: NA; CDR3 length: 13; J gene: TRBJ1-1; clone size: NA; V gene: TRBV15
CDR3 DNA: TGTGCCAGCAGCTCCATTAAGAGGATTTGGGAGCAGTACTTC; CDR3 protein: CASSSIKRIWEQYF; D gene: NA; CDR3 length: 14; J gene: TRBJ2-7; clone size: many; V gene: TRBV11-2
CDR3 DNA: TGTGCCAGCAGCTTACAGCGGGGAAGGGAGCTGTTTTTT; CDR3 protein: CASSLQRGRELFF; D gene: TRBD2; CDR3 length: 13; J gene: TRBJ2-2; clone size: NA; V gene: TRBV7-8
CDR3 DNA: TGTGCCAGCAGCCTATCCCGGTCCAGCAATGAGCAGTTCTTC; CDR3 protein: CASSLSRSSNEQFF; D gene: NA; CDR3 length: 14; J gene: TRBJ2-1; clone size: NA; V gene: TRBV7-8
CDR3 DNA: TGCGCCAGCAGCCTTCTCGGCCCGTCTGGGGCCAACGTCCTGACTTTC; CDR3 protein: CASSLLGPSGANVLTF; D gene: NA; CDR3 length: 16; J gene: TRBJ2-6; clone size: many; V gene: TRBV5-1
CDR3 DNA: TGCAGTGCGGAAGCGGGGGTACAAGAGACCCAGTACTTC; CDR3 protein: CSAEAGVQETQYF; D gene: TRBD2; CDR3 length: 13; J gene: TRBJ2-5; clone size: NA; V gene: TRBV20-1
CDR3 DNA: TGTGCCAGCAGCTTAGCGGTCTTAACCGGAGAGACCCAGTACTTC; CDR3 protein: CASSLAVLTGETQYF; D gene: NA; CDR3 length: 15; J gene: TRBJ2-5; clone size: many; V gene: TRBV7-2
CDR3 DNA: TGTGCCAGCGGAATAACAGGGGAGGAGTGGAAGGGCTACACCTTC; CDR3 protein: CASGITGEEWKGYTF; D gene: TRBD1; CDR3 length: 15; J gene: TRBJ1-2; clone size: many; V gene: TRBV6-1
CDR3 DNA: TGTGCTATCAGTGAGTCACCCAGGGATAATTCACCCCTCCACTTT; CDR3 protein: CAISESPRDNSPLHF; D gene: NA; CDR3 length: 15; J gene: TRBJ1-6; clone size: NA; V gene: TRBV10-3
CDR3 DNA: TGCAGTGCTAGTATGCCCGATTCGAGGGACTACGAGCAGTACTTC; CDR3 protein: CSASMPDSRDYEQYF; D gene: NA; CDR3 length: 15; J gene: TRBJ2-7; clone size: few; V gene: TRBV20-1
CDR3 DNA: TGTGCCAGTAGGGACATCGGGGAGCTGTTTTTT; CDR3 protein: CASRDIGELFF; D gene: NA; CDR3 length: 11; J gene: TRBJ2-2; clone size: many; V gene: TRBV19
CDR3 DNA: TGCAGCGTTCAGGACAGGTTCGAGCAGTACTTC; CDR3 protein: CSVQDRFEQYF; D gene: TRBD1; CDR3 length: 11; J gene: TRBJ2-7; clone size: NA; V gene: TRBV29-1
CDR3 DNA: TGTGCCAGTAAGCTGGGGACAGGGGCCAACGAGCAGTACTTC; CDR3 protein: CASKLGTGANEQYF; D gene: TRBD1; CDR3 length: 14; J gene: TRBJ2-7; clone size: NA; V gene: TRBV19
CDR3 DNA: TGCAGTGCTAGAGTGGCGGCCCCCCTAGCAACCCACGAGCAGTACTTC; CDR3 protein: CSARVAAPLATHEQYF; D gene: NA; CDR3 length: 16; J gene: TRBJ2-7; clone size: many; V gene: TRBV20-1